Presented here are 11 T cell receptor beta chains from one specimen sequenced in a study of CD4+ T cells in melanoma. Some clones are missing from TCRdb's copy, which holds only in-frame ones; the method was immunoSEQ multiplex PCR. Here the sample spans some 110,000 clones, 92% being singletons. The material sequenced was peripheral blood. The receptors here all came from a human donor with melanoma.

The table lists this clone with a count of one. This chain joins TRBV5-1 and TRBJ1-3, with a possible D match to TRBD1 (6 bases). Germline values: CDR1 SGHRS, CDR2 YFSETQ. V lost 0 bases and J 2 bases, leaving 6 bases between the germline ends. The CDR3 runs 14 residues. This CDR3 reads CASSLDRAGNTIYF. CDR3 nucleotide sequence: TGCGCCAGCAGCTTGGACAGGGCTGGAAACACCATATATTTT.

This sequence joins TRBV7-2 and TRBJ2-3; 8 bases agree with TRBD2. Unmatched junction bases numbered 9, after V lost 4 bases and J lost 0 bases. CDR3 length equals 17 residues. Germline CDR1 and CDR2: SGHTA and FQGNSA. The CDR3 nucleotides are TGTGCCAGCAGCTCCAGAGCTAGCGGGTCGAGCACAGATACGCAGTATTTT. This encodes CASSSRASGSSTDTQYF. The whole variable domain, filled in from reference TRBV7-2 and TRBJ2-3, reads GAGVSQSPSNKVTEKGKDVELRCDPISGHTALYWYRQSLGQGLEFLIYFQGNSAPDKSGLPSDRFSAERTGGSVSTLTIQRTQQEDSAVYLCASSSRASGSSTDTQYFGPGTRLTVL.

The rearrangement links TRBV5-1 to TRBJ2-7; D uncertain. V was pared by 4 bases and J by 3 bases, with 5 bases between. The CDR3 length is 11 residues. The germline CDR1 and CDR2 sequences are SGHRS and YFSETQ. The CDR3 reads CASSKNYEQYF. The CDR3, as DNA: TGCGCCAGCAGCAAAAACTACGAGCAGTACTTC.

The gene calls are TRBV5-6 and TRBJ2-5, with 10 bases identical to TRBD2. Germline trimming cut 2 bases from V and 5 bases from J; bases unmatched to any gene: 3. There are 14 residues in the CDR3. CDR1 and CDR2 (germline): SGHDT, YYEEEE. CDR3 sequence: CASSFGSGGETQYF. In DNA form, the CDR3 reads TGTGCCAGCAGCTTCGGTAGCGGGGGGGAGACCCAGTACTTC.

The chain is built from TRBV7-2 and TRBJ1-2; unclear D gene. The V end lost 7 bases, the J end lost 3 bases, and 15 bases lay between the germline ends. The CDR3 is 14 amino acids. Per germline, CDR1 SGHTA and CDR2 FQGNSA. As DNA, the CDR3 is TGTGCCAGCAACTTGGGTCAAGGCTACTATGGCTACACCTTC. It translates to CASNLGQGYYGYTF.

This sequence joins TRBV30 and TRBJ1-2; D perhaps matches TRBD1 (5 bases). CDR1 is GTSNPN, CDR2 SVGIG, per germline (reference sequence). Trimming left V 0 bases short and J 8 bases short, with 16 bases between. CDR3 length equals 14 residues. This chain's CDR3 is CAWSVLRGLGGYTF. In DNA form, the CDR3 reads TGTGCCTGGAGTGTACTAAGGGGATTGGGGGGCTACACCTTC.

The CDR3 nucleotides read TGTGCCAGCAGTTACTCGACGGACACTTACGAGCAGTACTTC. It encodes CASSYSTDTYEQYF. The chain couples TRBV6-5 to TRBJ2-7; the D gene is possibly TRBD1 (5 bases). Trimming cost V 0 bases and J 4 bases, with 10 bases left between them. CDR1 and CDR2 (germline): MNHEY, SVGAGI. The CDR3 sequence is 14 residues long.

The genes are TRBV11-3 and TRBJ2-4; no clear D gene. The germline V gene has CDR1 SGHNT and CDR2 YENEEA. The length of the CDR3 is 14 residues. V was pared by 1 base and J by 3 bases, with 7 bases between. CDR3 sequence (DNA): TGTGCCAGCAGCTTAGGTCAGGACAAAAACATTCAGTACTTC. Amino acid sequence: CASSLGQDKNIQYF.

CDR3 sequence (DNA): TGTGCCAGCAGCCCCTGGACTAGCGCAAGCCAAGAGACCCAGTACTTC. This sequence encodes CASSPWTSASQETQYF. V gene TRBV7-3 combines with J gene TRBJ2-5, with 9 bases identical to TRBD2. CDR1 SGHTA and CDR2 FQGTGA come from the germline V gene. CDR3 length: 16 amino acids. Unmatched junction bases numbered 8, after V lost 5 bases and J lost 1 base.

The chain is built from TRBV29-1 and TRBJ2-5; no clear D gene. The V gene lost 6 bases and the J gene lost 5 bases, with 13 bases spanning the gap. The V gene's germline CDR1 is SQVTM and CDR2 ANQGSEA. This CDR3 spans 12 amino acids. CDR3 in amino acids: CSVVRVGETQYF. The CDR3, as DNA: TGCAGCGTAGTCCGGGTCGGGGAGACCCAGTACTTC.

This chain joins TRBV19 and TRBJ2-7; either TRBD1 or TRBD2 may fit D (5 bases each). In germline, CDR1 is LNHDA, CDR2 SQIVND (reference sequence). The CDR3 loop spans 15 amino acids. Trimming left V 7 bases short and J 2 bases short, with 18 bases between. The CDR3 DNA sequence: TGTGCCAGTACAATAGGGCCAGGGACCCCCTACGAGCAGTACTTC. Translation: CASTIGPGTPYEQYF.